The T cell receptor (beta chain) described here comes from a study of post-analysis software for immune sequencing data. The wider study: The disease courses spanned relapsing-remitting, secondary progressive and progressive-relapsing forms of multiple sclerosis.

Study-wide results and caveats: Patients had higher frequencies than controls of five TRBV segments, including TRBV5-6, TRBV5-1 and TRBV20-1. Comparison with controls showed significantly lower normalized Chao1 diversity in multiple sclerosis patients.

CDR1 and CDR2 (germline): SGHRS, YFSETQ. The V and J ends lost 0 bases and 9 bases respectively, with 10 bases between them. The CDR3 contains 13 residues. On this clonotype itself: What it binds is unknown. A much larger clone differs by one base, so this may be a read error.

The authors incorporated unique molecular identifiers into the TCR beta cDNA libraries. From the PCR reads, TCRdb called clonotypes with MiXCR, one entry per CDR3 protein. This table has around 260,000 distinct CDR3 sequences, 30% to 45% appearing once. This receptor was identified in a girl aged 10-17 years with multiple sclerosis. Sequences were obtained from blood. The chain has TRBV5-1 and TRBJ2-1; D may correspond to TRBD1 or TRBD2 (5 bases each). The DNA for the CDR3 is TGCGCCAGCAGCTTGGCTTGGGACGCTGAGCAGTTCTTC. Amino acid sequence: CASSLAWDAEQFF.